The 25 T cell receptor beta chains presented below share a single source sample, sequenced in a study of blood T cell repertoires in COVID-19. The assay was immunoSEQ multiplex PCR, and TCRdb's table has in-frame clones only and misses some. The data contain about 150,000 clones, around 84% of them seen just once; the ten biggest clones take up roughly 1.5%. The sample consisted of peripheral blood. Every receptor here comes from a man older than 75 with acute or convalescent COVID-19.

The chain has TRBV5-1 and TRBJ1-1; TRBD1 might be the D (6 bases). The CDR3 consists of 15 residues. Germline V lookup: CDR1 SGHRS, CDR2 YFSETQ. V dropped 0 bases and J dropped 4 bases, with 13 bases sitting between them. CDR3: CASSLARAGATEAFF. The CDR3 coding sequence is TGCGCCAGCAGCTTGGCCCGGGCAGGGGCCACTGAAGCTTTCTTT.

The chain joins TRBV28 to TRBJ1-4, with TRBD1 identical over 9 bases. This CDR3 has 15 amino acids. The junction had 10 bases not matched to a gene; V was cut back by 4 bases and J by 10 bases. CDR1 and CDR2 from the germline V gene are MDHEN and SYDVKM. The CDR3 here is CASSSPGQGGVKLFF. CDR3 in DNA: TGTGCCAGCAGTTCGCCGGGACAGGGAGGAGTAAAACTGTTTTTT. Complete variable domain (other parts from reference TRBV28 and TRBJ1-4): DVKVTQSSRYLVKRTGEKVFLECVQDMDHENMFWYRQDPGLGLRLIYFSYDVKMKEKGDIPEGYSVSREKKERFSLILESASTNQTSMYLCASSSPGQGGVKLFFGSGTQLSVL.

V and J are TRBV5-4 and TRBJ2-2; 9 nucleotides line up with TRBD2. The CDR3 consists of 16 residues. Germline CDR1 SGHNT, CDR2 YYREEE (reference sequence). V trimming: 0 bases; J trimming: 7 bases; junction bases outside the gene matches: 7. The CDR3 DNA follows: TGTGCCAGCAGCTTGGAAGCGGGGGGCCGGGGCGGGGAGCTGTTTTTT. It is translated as CASSLEAGGRGGELFF.

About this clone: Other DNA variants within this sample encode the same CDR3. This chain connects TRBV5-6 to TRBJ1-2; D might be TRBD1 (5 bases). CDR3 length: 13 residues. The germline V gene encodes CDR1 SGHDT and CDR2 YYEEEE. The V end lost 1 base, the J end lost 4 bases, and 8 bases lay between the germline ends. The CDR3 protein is CASSLNRGYGYTF. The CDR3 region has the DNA TGTGCCAGCAGCTTGAATAGGGGCTATGGCTACACCTTC.

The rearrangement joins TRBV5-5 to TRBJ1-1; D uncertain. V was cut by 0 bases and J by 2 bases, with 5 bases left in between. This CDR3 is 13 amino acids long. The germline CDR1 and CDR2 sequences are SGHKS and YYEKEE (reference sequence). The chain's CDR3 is CASSLASNTEAFF. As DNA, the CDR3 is TGTGCCAGCAGCTTGGCTTCTAACACTGAAGCTTTCTTT.

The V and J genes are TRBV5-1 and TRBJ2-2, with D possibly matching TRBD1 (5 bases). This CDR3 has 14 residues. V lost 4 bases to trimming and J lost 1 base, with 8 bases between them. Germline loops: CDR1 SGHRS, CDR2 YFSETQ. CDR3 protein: CASSLGQNTGELFF. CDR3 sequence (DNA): TGCGCCAGCAGCCTTGGACAGAACACCGGGGAGCTGTTTTTT.

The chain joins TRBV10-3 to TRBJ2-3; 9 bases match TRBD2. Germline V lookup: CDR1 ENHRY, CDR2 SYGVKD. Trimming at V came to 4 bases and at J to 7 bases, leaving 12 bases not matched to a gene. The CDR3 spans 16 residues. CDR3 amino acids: CAISAGHGTSSHTQYF. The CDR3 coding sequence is TGTGCCATCAGTGCTGGTCATGGGACTAGCTCACATACGCAGTATTTT.

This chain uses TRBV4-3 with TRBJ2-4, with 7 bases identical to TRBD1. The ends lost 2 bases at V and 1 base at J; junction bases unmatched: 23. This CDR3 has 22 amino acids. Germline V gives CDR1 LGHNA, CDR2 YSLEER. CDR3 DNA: TGCGCCAGCAGCCAATACGAGTCTGGGTCAGGGGGATTGGACGGGGCCAAAAACATTCAGTACTTC. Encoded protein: CASSQYESGSGGLDGAKNIQYF.

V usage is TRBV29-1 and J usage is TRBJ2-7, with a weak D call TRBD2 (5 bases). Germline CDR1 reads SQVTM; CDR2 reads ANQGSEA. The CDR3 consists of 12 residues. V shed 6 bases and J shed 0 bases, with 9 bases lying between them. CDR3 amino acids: CSVVDFSYEQYF. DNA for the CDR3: TGCAGCGTGGTGGACTTCTCCTACGAGCAGTACTTC.

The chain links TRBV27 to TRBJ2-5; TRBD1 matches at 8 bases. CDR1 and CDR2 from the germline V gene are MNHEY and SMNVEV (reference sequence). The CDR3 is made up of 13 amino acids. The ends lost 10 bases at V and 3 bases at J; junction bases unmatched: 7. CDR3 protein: CATRRGQEETQYF. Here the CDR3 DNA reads TGTGCCACCAGAAGGGGACAGGAAGAGACCCAGTACTTC.

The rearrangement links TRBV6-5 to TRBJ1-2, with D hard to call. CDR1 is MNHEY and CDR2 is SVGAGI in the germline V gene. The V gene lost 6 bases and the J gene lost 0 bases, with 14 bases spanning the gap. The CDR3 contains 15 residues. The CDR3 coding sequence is TGTGCCAGCAGCGCCTCAGGTGGAACTAACTATGGCTACACCTTC. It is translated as CASSASGGTNYGYTF.

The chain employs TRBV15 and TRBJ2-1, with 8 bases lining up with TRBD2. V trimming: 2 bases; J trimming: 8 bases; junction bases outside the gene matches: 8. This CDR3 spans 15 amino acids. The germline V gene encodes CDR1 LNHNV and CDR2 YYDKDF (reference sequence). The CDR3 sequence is CATSRRLANSDEQFF. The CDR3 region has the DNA TGTGCCACCAGCAGACGACTAGCGAATTCGGATGAGCAGTTCTTC.

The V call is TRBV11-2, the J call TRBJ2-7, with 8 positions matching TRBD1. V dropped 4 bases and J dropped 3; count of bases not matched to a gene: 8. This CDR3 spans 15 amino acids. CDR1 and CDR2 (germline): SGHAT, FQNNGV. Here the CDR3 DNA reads TGTGCCAGCAGCTCCCCCGGGACAGGAGTCTACGAGCAGTACGTC. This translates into CASSSPGTGVYEQYV.

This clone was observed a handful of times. The CDR3 coding sequence is TGTGCCAGCAGTACAGGGGCCACTGAAGCTTTCTTT. It encodes CASSTGATEAFF. The V gene is TRBV21-1, the J gene TRBJ1-1; the D segment call TRBD1 is taken from the table without a DNA check. TRBV21-1 is an annotated pseudogene. This CDR3 comprises 12 residues.

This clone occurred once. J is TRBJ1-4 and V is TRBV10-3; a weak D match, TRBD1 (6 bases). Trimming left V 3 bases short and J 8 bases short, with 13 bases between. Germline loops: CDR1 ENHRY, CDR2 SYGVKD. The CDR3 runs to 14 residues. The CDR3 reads CAISEIRGREKLFF. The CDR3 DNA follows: TGTGCCATCAGTGAAATCAGGGGAAGGGAAAAACTGTTTTTT.

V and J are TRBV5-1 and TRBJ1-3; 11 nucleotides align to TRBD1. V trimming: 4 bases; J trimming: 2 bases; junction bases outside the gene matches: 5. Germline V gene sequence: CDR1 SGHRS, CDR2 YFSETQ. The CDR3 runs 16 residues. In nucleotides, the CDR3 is TGCGCCAGCAGCCCCGGACAGGGGGCTGCTGGAAACACCATATATTTT. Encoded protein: CASSPGQGAAGNTIYF.

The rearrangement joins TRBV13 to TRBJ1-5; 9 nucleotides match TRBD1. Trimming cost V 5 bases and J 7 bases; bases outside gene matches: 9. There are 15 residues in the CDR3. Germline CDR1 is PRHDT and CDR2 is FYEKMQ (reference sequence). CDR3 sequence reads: CASSMTGTGIQPQHF. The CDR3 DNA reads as TGTGCCAGCAGCATGACCGGGACAGGGATCCAGCCCCAGCATTTT. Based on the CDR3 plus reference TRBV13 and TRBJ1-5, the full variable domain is AAGVIQSPRHLIKEKRETATLKCYPIPRHDTVYWYQQGPGQDPQFLISFYEKMQSDKGSIPDRFSAQQFSDYHSELNMSSLELGDSALYFCASSMTGTGIQPQHFGDGTRLSIL.

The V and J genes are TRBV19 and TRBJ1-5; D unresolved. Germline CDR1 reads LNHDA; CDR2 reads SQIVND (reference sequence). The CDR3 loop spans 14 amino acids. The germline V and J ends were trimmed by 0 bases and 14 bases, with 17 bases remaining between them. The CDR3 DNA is TGTGCCAGTAGTATAGATCCCGGCCCGACTGGCAAGCATTTT. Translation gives CASSIDPGPTGKHF.

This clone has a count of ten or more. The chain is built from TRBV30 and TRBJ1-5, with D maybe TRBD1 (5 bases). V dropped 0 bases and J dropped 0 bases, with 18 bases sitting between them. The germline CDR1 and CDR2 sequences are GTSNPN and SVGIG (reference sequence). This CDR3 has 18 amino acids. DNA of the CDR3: TGTGCCTGGAGTGTACAGGCTCAGGCGGCATATAGCAATCAGCCCCAGCATTTT. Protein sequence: CAWSVQAQAAYSNQPQHF.

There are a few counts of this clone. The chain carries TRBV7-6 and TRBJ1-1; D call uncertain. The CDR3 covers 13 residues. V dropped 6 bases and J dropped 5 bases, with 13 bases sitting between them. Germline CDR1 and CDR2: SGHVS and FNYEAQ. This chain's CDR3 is CASRRNRKTEAFF. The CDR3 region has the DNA TGTGCCAGCAGGCGGAATAGAAAGACTGAAGCTTTCTTT. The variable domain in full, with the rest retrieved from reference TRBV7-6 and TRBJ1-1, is GAGVSQSPRYKVTKRGQDVALRCDPISGHVSLYWYRQALGQGPEFLTYFNYEAQQDKSGLPNDRFSAERPEGSISTLTIQRTEQRDSAMYRCASRRNRKTEAFFGQGTRLTVV.

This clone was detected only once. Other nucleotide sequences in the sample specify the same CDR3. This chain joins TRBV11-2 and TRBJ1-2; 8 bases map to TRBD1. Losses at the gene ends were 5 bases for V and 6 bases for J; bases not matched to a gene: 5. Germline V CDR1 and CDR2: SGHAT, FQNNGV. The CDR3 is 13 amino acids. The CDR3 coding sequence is TGTGCCAGCAGCGGACAGGGTCGGGATGGCTACACCTTC. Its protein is CASSGQGRDGYTF.

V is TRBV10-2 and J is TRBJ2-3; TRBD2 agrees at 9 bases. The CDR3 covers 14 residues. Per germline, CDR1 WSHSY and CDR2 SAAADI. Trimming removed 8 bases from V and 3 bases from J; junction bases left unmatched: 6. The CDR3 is CASVRAGGTDTQYF. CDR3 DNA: TGCGCCAGCGTTAGGGCGGGGGGGACAGATACGCAGTATTTT.

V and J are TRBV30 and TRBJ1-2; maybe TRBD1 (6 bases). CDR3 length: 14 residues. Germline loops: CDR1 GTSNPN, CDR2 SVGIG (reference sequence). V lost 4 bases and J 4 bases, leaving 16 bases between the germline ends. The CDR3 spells CAWNLEEGGYGYTF. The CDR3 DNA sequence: TGTGCCTGGAACTTAGAGGAAGGGGGCTATGGCTACACCTTC.

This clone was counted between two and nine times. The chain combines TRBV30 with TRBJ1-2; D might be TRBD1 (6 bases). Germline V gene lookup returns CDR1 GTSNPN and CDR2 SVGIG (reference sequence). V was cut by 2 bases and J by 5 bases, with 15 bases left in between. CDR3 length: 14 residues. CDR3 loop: CAWSLHRVRYGYTF. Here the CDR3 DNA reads TGTGCCTGGAGTTTACACAGGGTCCGATATGGCTACACCTTC.

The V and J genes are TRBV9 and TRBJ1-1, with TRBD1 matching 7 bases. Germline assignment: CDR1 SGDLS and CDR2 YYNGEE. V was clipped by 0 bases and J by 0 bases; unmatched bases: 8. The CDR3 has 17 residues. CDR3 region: CASSVDGTVGMNTEAFF. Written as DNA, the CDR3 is TGTGCCAGCAGCGTAGACGGGACAGTTGGCATGAACACTGAAGCTTTCTTT.